This record looks at one TCR beta chain sequence and its context. No antigen is known for it. This entry belongs to a study of T cells in Graves' hyperthyroidism and ophthalmopathy. Turning to the study itself: The authors collected peripheral blood at initial diagnosis, before any treatment. General observations from the study: Peripheral blood also featured most of the thyroid clonotypes expanded above 0.001.

From RNA transcripts, TCR beta CDR3 regions were amplified. HTBI primers were employed in a first-round RT-PCR of the TCR CDR3. Via MiXCR, TCRdb re-called the multiplex PCR reads, giving one row per CDR3 protein. The data hold around 300,000 distinct CDR3 sequences, with over 20% observed a single time. With 4 bases clipped from V and 5 bases from J, the junction kept 9 bases outside the gene matches. The CDR3 covers 17 residues. CDR1 KGHDR and CDR2 SFDVKD come from the germline V gene. Sample: blood. The chain carries TRBV24-1 and TRBJ2-3, with TRBD2 matching 12 bases. This clonotype was obtained from a man aged 30 to 45 with Graves' ophthalmopathy. Written as DNA, the CDR3 is TGTGCCACCAGTGAGACTAGCGGGAGTATCATGGGAGATACGCAGTATTTT. Amino acids: CATSETSGSIMGDTQYF.